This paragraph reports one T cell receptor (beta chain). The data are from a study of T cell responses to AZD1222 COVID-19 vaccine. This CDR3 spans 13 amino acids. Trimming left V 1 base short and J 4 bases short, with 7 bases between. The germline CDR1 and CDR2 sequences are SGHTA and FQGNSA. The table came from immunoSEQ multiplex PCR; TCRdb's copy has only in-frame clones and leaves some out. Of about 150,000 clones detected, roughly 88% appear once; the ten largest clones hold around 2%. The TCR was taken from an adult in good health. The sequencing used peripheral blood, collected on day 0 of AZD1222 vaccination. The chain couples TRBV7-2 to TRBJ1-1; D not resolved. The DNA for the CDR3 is TGTGCCAGCAGCTTAGGCTCGAGCACTGAAGCTTTCTTT. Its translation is CASSLGSSTEAFF.